A selection of T cell receptor beta chains follows, all from one sample in a study of T cell responses to AZD1222 COVID-19 vaccine. Some clones are missing from TCRdb's copy, which holds only in-frame ones; the method was immunoSEQ multiplex PCR. The data show more than 100,000 clones, 88% seen once. Sequences were derived from peripheral blood, sampled on day 0 of AZD1222 vaccination. All receptors derive from an adult in good health. Both conserved end residues are part of each CDR3. Each record gives: clone size, V gene, D gene, J gene, CDR3 DNA, CDR3 protein. The D gene is left open where the match is weak. Expanded clones are given a class, and other clones once, few, many or no size at all.

NA,TRBV4-1,TRBD1,TRBJ1-5,TGCGCCAGCAGCCAAGATCGGGACAGCTCATTAAATCAGCCCCAGCATTTT,CASSQDRDSSLNQPQHF
NA,TRBV6-2/TRBV6-3,TRBD2,TRBJ2-7,TGTGCCAGCAGTTACCTCGGGAGGGCCTACGAGCAGTACTTC,CASSYLGRAYEQYF
NA,TRBV30,TRBD2,TRBJ2-7,TGTGCCTGGAGTAAACGAGCGGGGGCCTCCTACGAGCAGTACTTC,CAWSKRAGASYEQYF
NA,TRBV6-5,NA,TRBJ2-6,TGTGCCAGCAGGCCGATTGGGGGGGCCAACGTCCTGACTTTC,CASRPIGGANVLTF
NA,TRBV6-6,TRBD1,TRBJ1-2,TGTGCCAGCAGTCAGGACAGGGGGGCATCTAACTATGGCTACACCTTC,CASSQDRGASNYGYTF
NA,TRBV6-6,NA,TRBJ1-2,TGTGCCAGCACCCACAGCCCGCAGGGGTATGGCTACACCTTC,CASTHSPQGYGYTF
NA,TRBV5-1,NA,TRBJ2-7,TGCGCCAGCAGCTTGGGGGGGACGGCGGCCTACGAGCAGTACTTC,CASSLGGTAAYEQYF
once,TRBV6-1,TRBD1,TRBJ1-6,TGTGCCAGCAGTGGGCCCCCGGGACAGGGCCGGGGTTGGGCCCTCCACTTT,CASSGPPGQGRGWALHF
NA,TRBV7-9,TRBD1,TRBJ1-4,TGTGCCAGCAGCCTCGCACAGGGGGCGGTCACTAATGAAAAACTGTTTTTT,CASSLAQGAVTNEKLFF
NA,TRBV5-4,TRBD1,TRBJ1-5,TGTGCCAGCAGCCTGCAGGGGGACAATCAGCCCCAGCATTTT,CASSLQGDNQPQHF
once,TRBV30,NA,TRBJ1-3,TGTGCCTGGAGTGTGGGCCATAAAAACACCATATATTTT,CAWSVGHKNTIYF
NA,TRBV19,NA,TRBJ1-1,TGTGCCAGTAGTAATCTGGGAAGAGGTTTTTTTGTCACTGAAGCTTTCTTT,CASSNLGRGFFVTEAFF
once,TRBV10-3,NA,TRBJ2-3,TGTGCCATCAGGGCGAGACTAGTTAGCACAGATACGCAGTATTTT,CAIRARLVSTDTQYF
NA,TRBV27,TRBD1,TRBJ1-4,TGTGCCAGCAGTTGGGGCAGGGGGCCCGCGAATGAAAAACTGTTTTTT,CASSWGRGPANEKLFF
NA,TRBV27,TRBD1,TRBJ2-5,TGTGCCAGCAGTCACAGGGGGCAGGGGACCCAGTACTTC,CASSHRGQGTQYF
NA,TRBV15,NA,TRBJ1-5,TGTGCCACCAGCAGCTACATCAATCAGCCCCAGCATTTT,CATSSYINQPQHF